This T cell receptor beta chain appears in the sequencing data of a study of early T cells in non-severe SARS-CoV-2 infection. Study background: Chains from this unsorted whole-blood bulk RNA could not be paired. Findings and caveats of the study: VDJdb-based annotation leaned toward anti-spike CD8 responses and missed private and CD4 specificities.

CDR1 is SGHTA, CDR2 FQGTGA, per germline. This CDR3 has 15 residues. V was shortened by 5 bases and J by 2 bases, with 15 bases between the two germline ends. Concerning this clonotype itself: Its specificity is not known.

Attached unique molecular identifiers marked individual cDNA molecules. TCRdb independently ran MiXCR on the 5' RACE reads; one entry per CDR3 protein. Here the sample spans 100,000 to 150,000 distinct CDR3 sequences, under 15% being singletons. The receptor's source is an adult who was a healthcare worker with PCR-confirmed SARS-CoV-2 infection or an uninfected control (not recorded which). Source material: whole blood. The J gene is TRBJ1-2, the V gene TRBV7-3; D gene uncertain. The CDR3 is CASSAGPGANYGYTF. The CDR3 nucleotides read TGTGCCAGCAGCGCGGGCCCCGGCGCCAACTATGGCTACACCTTC.